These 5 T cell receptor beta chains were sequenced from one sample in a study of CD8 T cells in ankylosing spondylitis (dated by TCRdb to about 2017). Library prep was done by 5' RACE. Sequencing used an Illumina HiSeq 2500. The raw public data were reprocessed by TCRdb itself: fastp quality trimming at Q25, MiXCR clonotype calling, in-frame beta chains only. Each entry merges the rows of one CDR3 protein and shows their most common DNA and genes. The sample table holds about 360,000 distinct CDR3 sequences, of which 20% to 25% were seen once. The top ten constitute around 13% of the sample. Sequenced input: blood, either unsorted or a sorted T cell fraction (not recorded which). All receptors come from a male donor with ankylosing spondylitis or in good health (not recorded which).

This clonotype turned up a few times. As DNA, the CDR3 is TGCAGCGTTGAAGGGGCGACAGGGGGCTTTATCTACGAGCAGTACTTC. Translation: CSVEGATGGFIYEQYF. The V and J genes are TRBV29-1 and TRBJ2-7; 10 bases are a match to TRBD1. Germline V lookup: CDR1 SQVTM, CDR2 ANQGSEA. V lost 1 base to trimming and J lost 3 bases; unmatched junction nucleotides: 9. There are 16 residues in the CDR3.

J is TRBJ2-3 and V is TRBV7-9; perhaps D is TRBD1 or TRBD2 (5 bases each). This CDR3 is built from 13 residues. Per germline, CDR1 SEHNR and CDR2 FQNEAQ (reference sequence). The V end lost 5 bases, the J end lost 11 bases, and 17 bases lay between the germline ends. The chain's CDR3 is CASSLGPTREQYF. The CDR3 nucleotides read TGTGCCAGCAGCCTGGGACCAACGAGGGAGCAGTATTTT.

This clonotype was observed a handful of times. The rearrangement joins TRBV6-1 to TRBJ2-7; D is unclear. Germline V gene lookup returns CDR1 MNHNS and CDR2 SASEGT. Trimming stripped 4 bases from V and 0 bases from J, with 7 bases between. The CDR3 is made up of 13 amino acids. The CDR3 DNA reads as TGTGCCAGCAGTGGCCCCTTCTCCTACGAGCAGTACTTC. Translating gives CASSGPFSYEQYF.

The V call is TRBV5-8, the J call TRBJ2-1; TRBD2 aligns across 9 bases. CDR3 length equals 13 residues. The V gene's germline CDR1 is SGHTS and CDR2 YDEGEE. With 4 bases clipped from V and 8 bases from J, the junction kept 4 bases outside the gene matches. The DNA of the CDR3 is TGTGCCAGCAGCGGCGGGGGGGCCCATGAGCAGTTCTTC. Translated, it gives CASSGGGAHEQFF.

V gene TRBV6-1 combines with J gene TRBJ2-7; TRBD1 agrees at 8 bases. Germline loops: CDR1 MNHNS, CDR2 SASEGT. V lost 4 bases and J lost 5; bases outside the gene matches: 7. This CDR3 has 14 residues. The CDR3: CASSGTGTFDEQYF. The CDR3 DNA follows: TGTGCCAGCAGTGGGACAGGGACGTTCGACGAGCAGTACTTC.